A selection of T cell receptor beta chains follows, all from one sample in a study of T cell responses to AZD1222 COVID-19 vaccine. The repertoire was sequenced with immunoSEQ multiplex PCR; TCRdb's copy has only in-frame clones and lacks some. The data contain under 150,000 clones, 92% of them seen just once; the ten biggest clones take up 0.9% to 1.3%. Sequenced here: peripheral blood, sampled 28 days after the second AZD1222 dose. The receptors derive from an adult who received the AZD1222 COVID-19 vaccine. The CDR3 runs from the conserved cysteine through the conserved F or W. A D gene is named only where the DNA matches it firmly. Clone size is stated in some rows and not others, as once, few, many or a class when expanded.

clone_size,d_call,v_call,j_call,cdr3_aa,cdr3_nt
.,.,TRBV7-9,TRBJ1-4,CASSLSGQSSEKLFF,TGTGCCAGCAGCTTATCGGGGCAATCTAGTGAAAAACTGTTTTTT
.,TRBD1,TRBV7-3,TRBJ1-1,CASSLQGSATEAFF,TGTGCCAGCAGCCTACAGGGGAGTGCCACTGAAGCTTTCTTT
few,.,TRBV7-9,TRBJ1-1,CASSPRRNTEAFF,TGTGCCAGCAGCCCAAGGAGGAACACTGAAGCTTTCTTT
.,.,TRBV9,TRBJ1-6,CASSAWSPPGPLHF,TGTGCCAGCAGCGCCTGGTCACCACCGGGTCCCCTCCACTTT
once,TRBD2,TRBV2,TRBJ2-7,CASIPGGGSASGTYEQYF,TGTGCCAGCATCCCAGGGGGGGGATCGGCTAGCGGGACCTACGAGCAGTACTTC
.,TRBD1,TRBV11-2,TRBJ1-2,CASSASDREHYGYTF,TGTGCCAGCAGCGCGTCGGACAGGGAACACTATGGCTACACCTTC
.,TRBD2,TRBV11-2,TRBJ2-7,CASSLVGGRASYEQYF,TGTGCCAGCAGCTTAGTGGGCGGGAGGGCCAGCTACGAGCAGTACTTC
.,TRBD1,TRBV28,TRBJ2-7,CASTLIGTGSYEQYF,TGTGCCAGCACCCTGATAGGGACAGGGTCCTACGAGCAGTACTTC
.,.,TRBV21-1,TRBJ1-5,CASSNKTRQGHQPQHF,TGTGCCAGCAGCAATAAGACCCGACAGGGACATCAGCCCCAGCATTTT
.,.,TRBV7-9,TRBJ1-6,CASTVQGGNSPLHF,TGTGCCAGCACCGTACAGGGTGGTAATTCACCCCTCCACTTT
.,.,TRBV7-3,TRBJ1-1,CASSRSSGSTEAFF,TGTGCCAGCAGTCGTTCAAGTGGTAGCACTGAAGCTTTCTTT
.,TRBD1,TRBV9,TRBJ1-3,CASSAGGAAGNTIYF,TGTGCCAGCTCCGCAGGGGGCGCCGCTGGAAACACCATATATTTT
.,.,TRBV6-2/TRBV6-3,TRBJ2-2,CASSRQVANTGELFF,TGTGCCAGCAGCCGACAGGTGGCGAACACCGGGGAGCTGTTTTTT
.,.,TRBV24-1,TRBJ1-6,CATSDLRGPYNSPLHF,TGTGCCACCAGTGATCTAAGGGGTCCCTATAATTCACCCCTCCACTTT
.,.,TRBV5-8,TRBJ2-3,CASSFLAGVTDTQYF,TGTGCCAGCAGCTTTTTAGCAGGGGTCACAGATACGCAGTATTTT
.,TRBD1,TRBV5-8,TRBJ2-5,CASIFQDREQVGTQYF,TGTGCCAGCATATTCCAGGACAGGGAGCAAGTTGGGACCCAGTACTTC
.,.,TRBV2,TRBJ1-1,CASRDTLGTEAFF,TGTGCCAGCAGGGACACCCTGGGCACTGAAGCTTTCTTT
.,.,TRBV9,TRBJ1-6,CASSVAPGSNSPLHF,TGTGCCAGCAGCGTAGCGCCAGGGAGTAATTCACCCCTCCACTTT
.,.,TRBV6-1,TRBJ1-1,CASSEKQVGTEAFF,TGTGCCAGCAGTGAAAAACAGGTGGGGACTGAAGCTTTCTTT
.,.,TRBV7-2,TRBJ2-5,CASVRSETQYF,TGTGCCAGCGTACGCTCTGAGACCCAGTACTTC
.,TRBD2,TRBV24-1,TRBJ2-3,CATSDSPSGKITDTQYF,TGTGCCACCAGTGATTCGCCTAGCGGGAAAATCACAGATACGCAGTATTTT
once,.,TRBV4-1,TRBJ2-7,CASSQEWGATYEQYF,TGCGCCAGCAGCCAAGAATGGGGGGCAACCTACGAGCAGTACTTC
.,TRBD1,TRBV7-9,TRBJ1-2,CASSLAGTGGVYGYTF,TGTGCCAGCAGCTTAGCCGGGACAGGGGGCGTCTATGGCTACACCTTC
once,TRBD2,TRBV29-1,TRBJ2-3,CSGGRAGDTQYF,TGCAGCGGGGGGAGGGCAGGAGATACGCAGTATTTT
.,TRBD1,TRBV7-7,TRBJ1-4,CASSRGGTANEKLFF,TGTGCCAGCAGCCGAGGGGGGACAGCTAATGAAAAACTGTTTTTT
.,.,TRBV5-1,TRBJ1-1,CASSLTGNTEAFF,TGCGCCAGCAGCTTGACAGGGAACACTGAAGCTTTCTTT
.,.,TRBV11-2,TRBJ2-3,CASSLTEATDTQYF,TGTGCCAGCAGCTTAACCGAGGCCACAGATACGCAGTATTTT
.,.,TRBV6-4,TRBJ1-1,CASRLNHRDETEAFF,TGTGCCAGCAGACTCAACCACAGGGACGAAACTGAAGCTTTCTTT
.,TRBD2,TRBV6-6,TRBJ2-3,CASSPPWAGGLPDTQYF,TGTGCCAGCAGTCCCCCTTGGGCGGGGGGGCTGCCAGATACGCAGTATTTT
.,.,TRBV18,TRBJ2-7,CASSPQGQSEQYF,TGTGCCAGCTCACCACAGGGGCAGAGCGAGCAGTACTTC
.,.,TRBV7-8,TRBJ1-5,CASSLGGDQPQHF,TGTGCCAGCAGCTTAGGGGGAGATCAGCCCCAGCATTTT
.,.,TRBV5-1,TRBJ2-2,CASSLRTLANTGELFF,TGCGCCAGCAGCCTCAGGACTCTCGCGAACACCGGGGAGCTGTTTTTT
once,.,TRBV19,TRBJ1-2,CASSQSSGAEGYTF,TGTGCCAGTAGCCAATCTAGTGGGGCAGAAGGCTACACCTTC
.,TRBD1,TRBV9,TRBJ2-2,CASRETGGSTNTGELFF,TGTGCCAGCAGGGAGACAGGGGGTAGTACGAACACCGGGGAGCTGTTTTTT
few,.,TRBV28,TRBJ2-7,CASSPRSGALREQYF,TGTGCCAGCAGTCCCCGGTCAGGGGCCCTCCGGGAGCAGTACTTC
.,TRBD2,TRBV5-1,TRBJ2-3,CASSLAQTSGTDTQYF,TGCGCCAGCAGCTTGGCCCAGACTAGCGGCACAGATACGCAGTATTTT
.,TRBD1,TRBV5-5,TRBJ1-1,CASSLGQGTLEAFF,TGTGCCAGCAGCTTGGGACAGGGCACTTTGGAAGCTTTCTTT
.,TRBD1,TRBV30,TRBJ1-2,CAWGRDRGGYTF,TGTGCCTGGGGCCGGGACAGGGGGGGATACACCTTC
.,.,TRBV2,TRBJ2-5,CASRRDTEETQYF,TGTGCCAGTCGCCGGGACACGGAGGAGACCCAGTACTTC
.,.,TRBV6-1,TRBJ1-2,CASSEEEYYGYTF,TGTGCCAGCAGTGAAGAAGAGTACTATGGCTACACCTTC